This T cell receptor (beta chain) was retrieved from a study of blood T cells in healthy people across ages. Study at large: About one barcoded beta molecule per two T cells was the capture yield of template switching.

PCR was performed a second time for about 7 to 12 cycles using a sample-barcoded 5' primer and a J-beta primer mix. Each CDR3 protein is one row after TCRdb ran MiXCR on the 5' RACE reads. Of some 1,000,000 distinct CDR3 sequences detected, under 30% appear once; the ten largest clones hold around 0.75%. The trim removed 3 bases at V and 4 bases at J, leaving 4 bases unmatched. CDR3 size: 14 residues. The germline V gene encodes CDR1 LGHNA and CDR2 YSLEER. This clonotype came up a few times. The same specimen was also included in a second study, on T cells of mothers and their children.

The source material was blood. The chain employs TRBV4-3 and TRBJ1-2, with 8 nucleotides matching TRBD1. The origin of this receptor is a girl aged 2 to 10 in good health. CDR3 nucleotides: TGCGCCAGCAGCCACTTGGGACAGGTCTATGGCTACACCTTC. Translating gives CASSHLGQVYGYTF.